This TCR beta chain originates from a study of regulatory T cells in long-lasting Graves disease. In the study overall: Patients with new Graves' disease had used antithyroid drugs below 3 months. Study-level points and caveats: Newly diagnosed patients had higher TCR diversity than persistent Graves' patients did.

Sample time point: newly diagnosed GD, antithyroid drugs for less than 3 months. Making the TCR library involved RNA that had been extracted from PBMCs. EDTA tubes held approximately 10 milliliters of peripheral blood from each patient. This clonotype occurred many times. What it binds is not known. Library construction for TCR beta used iRepertoire HTBI primers and Arm-PCR of CDR3 regions. Via MiXCR, TCRdb re-called the multiplex PCR reads, giving one row per CDR3 protein. The table lists about 350,000 distinct CDR3 sequences, 16% of them singletons. With V trimmed by 1 base and J by 5 bases, 7 bases remained unmatched. Germline CDR1 is LGHNA and CDR2 is YSLEER. The CDR3 is made up of 15 amino acids. These data also featured in a second study, about T cells in Graves' hyperthyroidism and ophthalmopathy. From that report: Most clonotypes that expanded in the thyroid above 0.001 also showed up in blood.

The V call is TRBV4-3, the J call TRBJ2-7; TRBD1 matches 8 bases. Sequences were derived from peripheral blood mononuclear cells (PBMCs), sampled at new diagnosis, from a patient treated with antithyroid drugs. The sequence derives from a man in his forties with Graves disease. The CDR3 is CASSQGNDRGDEQYF. CDR3 coding DNA: TGCGCCAGCAGCCAAGGGAACGACAGGGGAGACGAGCAGTACTTC.